A single sample gave rise to the 21 T cell receptor beta chains below, sequenced in a study of blood T cell repertoires in COVID-19. TCRdb keeps only in-frame clones here, not all; method: immunoSEQ multiplex PCR. The profile shows approximately 150,000 clones, around 80% of them singletons. Material for sequencing was PBMCs or T cells enriched from blood (not recorded which). The origin of the receptors is a woman in her 70s in a cohort exposed to, infected with or recovered from COVID-19 (not recorded which).

This sequence joins TRBV5-1 and TRBJ1-6; weak D call: TRBD1 (6 bases). The CDR3 is 15 residues long. With 0 bases removed from V and 7 bases from J, the gap between germline ends came to 11 bases. The germline V gene encodes CDR1 SGHRS and CDR2 YFSETQ. CDR3 sequence reads: CASSLALGGNSPLHF. The DNA for the CDR3 is TGCGCCAGCAGCTTGGCCCTAGGGGGAAATTCACCCCTCCACTTT.

The chain carries TRBV7-9 and TRBJ2-2; 7 nucleotides line up with TRBD1. This CDR3 is built from 14 residues. With 6 bases clipped from V and 5 bases from J, the junction kept 6 bases outside the gene matches. The germline CDR1 and CDR2 sequences are SEHNR and FQNEAQ (reference sequence). CDR3 loop: CASSRQGGTGELFF. CDR3 sequence (DNA): TGTGCCAGCAGTAGACAGGGTGGTACCGGGGAGCTGTTTTTT.

This clone occurred once. Other DNA sequences in this specimen translate into the identical CDR3. The V gene is TRBV7-8, the J gene TRBJ1-1; D not resolved. The germline CDR1 and CDR2 sequences are SGHVS and FQNEAQ. Trimming removed 1 base at V and 2 bases at J, with 8 bases between. The CDR3 has 14 residues. The CDR3 DNA reads as TGTGCCAGCAGCTTAGTATCGGGTAACACTGAAGCTTTCTTT. Protein sequence: CASSLVSGNTEAFF.

V and J are TRBV7-9 and TRBJ1-2; D might be TRBD1 (5 bases). Trimming took off 8 bases at V and 5 bases at J, with 12 bases between the two ends. The CDR3 spans 12 residues. Germline assignment: CDR1 SEHNR and CDR2 FQNEAQ (reference sequence). The CDR3 DNA reads as TGTGCCAGCGGGGCAGGAGATTATGGCTACACCTTC. The encoded protein is CASGAGDYGYTF.

The V call is TRBV14, the J call TRBJ2-7; D is perhaps TRBD1 (6 bases). Looked up from germline, CDR1 is SGHDN and CDR2 is FVKESK. The V end lost 9 bases, the J end lost 0 bases, and 21 bases lay between the germline ends. The CDR3 contains 16 residues. The CDR3 bases are TGTGCCAGTCGGATAATCGGCAGGGGTCCCTCCTACGAGCAGTACTTC. Protein product: CASRIIGRGPSYEQYF.

The V gene is TRBV10-3, the J gene TRBJ2-1, with 7 bases matching TRBD1. CDR3 size: 13 residues. The J segment lost 8 bases and the V segment lost 7 bases, leaving 8 bases of the junction unmatched. Looked up from germline, CDR1 is ENHRY and CDR2 is SYGVKD. The CDR3 sequence: CAIKGGFGDEQFF. Here the CDR3 DNA reads TGTGCCATCAAAGGGGGCTTCGGCGATGAGCAGTTCTTC.

The chain is built from TRBV4-1 and TRBJ1-1; TRBD1 agrees at 9 bases. This CDR3 contains 15 residues. The J segment lost 5 bases and the V segment lost 4 bases, leaving 8 bases of the junction unmatched. Germline loops: CDR1 MGHRA, CDR2 YSYEKL. CDR3 residues: CASSRLQGASTEAFF. CDR3 in DNA: TGCGCCAGCAGCCGCCTACAGGGGGCCTCAACTGAAGCTTTCTTT.

Regarding this clone: Mismatch with germline at one junction end may stem from a read error. The sample carries other DNA sequences with the same CDR3. The chain couples TRBV5-6 to TRBJ1-1, with a possible D match to TRBD1 (5 bases). Germline V gene lookup returns CDR1 SGHDT and CDR2 YYEEEE. The CDR3 is 11 residues long. Here the CDR3 reads CASSWQGEAFF. The CDR3, as DNA: TGCGCCAGCAGCTGGCAGGGTGAAGCTTTCTTT.

The chain carries TRBV7-9 and TRBJ1-1; no clear D gene. Trimming left V 2 bases short and J 1 base short, with 8 bases between. The CDR3 sequence is 14 residues long. The germline gives CDR1 SEHNR, CDR2 FQNEAQ (reference sequence). The CDR3 is CASSLMSGNTEAFF. CDR3 nucleotides: TGTGCCAGCAGCTTAATGTCGGGGAACACTGAAGCTTTCTTT.

The gene calls are TRBV5-6 and TRBJ1-2, with 7 bases matching TRBD1. V shed 1 base and J 11 bases; nucleotides not matched to a gene: 2. This CDR3 comprises 11 residues. The germline gives CDR1 SGHDT, CDR2 YYEEEE. In nucleotides, the CDR3 is TGTGCCAGCAGCTTGCTACAGGGGTACACCTTC. Translating it yields CASSLLQGYTF.

This chain joins TRBV6-5 and TRBJ2-7, with D perhaps matching TRBD2 (6 bases). The germline CDR1 and CDR2 sequences are MNHEY and SVGAGI. The CDR3 consists of 14 residues. V was shortened by 6 bases and J by 5 bases, with 17 bases between the two germline ends. Here the CDR3 DNA reads TGTGCCAGCAGGGGACTCCTCCCGTGGCACGAGCAGTACTTC. It translates to CASRGLLPWHEQYF.

In this sample, this clone turned up a few times. This chain links TRBV12-3 or TRBV12-4 with TRBJ1-2, with D possibly TRBD1 on 5 matching bases. The CDR3 runs 13 residues. Trimming removed 5 bases at V and 4 bases at J, with 11 bases between. The CDR3 region has the DNA TGTGCCAGCAGTAGGGGTATGGTCTATGGCTACACCTTC. Protein product: CASSRGMVYGYTF.

The gene calls are TRBV3-1 (or the pseudogene TRBV3-2) and TRBJ2-5, with 9 bases fitting TRBD2. CDR1 is LGHDT and CDR2 is YNNKEL in the germline V gene (reference sequence). With 8 bases clipped from V and 10 bases from J, the junction kept 38 bases outside the gene matches. CDR3 length: 22 amino acids. DNA of the CDR3: TGTGCCAGCCCCTTGAGGGCCAAGAAACGACTAGCGGACCTCGCCCCTCGAGGGGGCCAGTACTTC. Translation: CASPLRAKKRLADLAPRGGQYF.

V gene TRBV28 combines with J gene TRBJ1-2; D might be TRBD1 (5 bases). The V gene lost 1 base and the J gene lost 7 bases, with 10 bases spanning the gap. Germline assignment: CDR1 MDHEN and CDR2 SYDVKM. This CDR3 region has 13 residues. The CDR3 nucleotides read TGTGCCAGCAGTTTATATAGGGGCGGTGGCTACACCTTC. Protein product: CASSLYRGGGYTF.

This clone was seen at least ten times. This chain connects TRBV7-3 to TRBJ2-5; 8 bases map to TRBD2. The V gene end was trimmed by 3 bases and the J gene end by 4 bases; junction bases not matched to a gene: 10. Germline V gives CDR1 SGHTA, CDR2 FQGTGA. The length of the CDR3 is 16 residues. CDR3 region: CASSLGIAGKGETQYF. As DNA, the CDR3 is TGTGCCAGCAGCTTGGGTATAGCGGGAAAGGGAGAGACCCAGTACTTC.

This clone showed up just once. The V and J genes are TRBV3-1 (or the pseudogene TRBV3-2) and TRBJ1-6; no reliable D call. The length of the CDR3 is 16 residues. Trimming stripped 3 bases from V and 7 bases from J, with 16 bases between. Germline V lookup: CDR1 LGHDT, CDR2 YNNKEL (reference sequence). DNA of the CDR3: TGTGCCAGCAGCCAGACACCAGACCCGACGAATTCACCCCTCCACTTT. Translated, it gives CASSQTPDPTNSPLHF.

This chain connects TRBV6-4 to TRBJ1-2; TRBD1 matches at 9 bases. Germline V gene lookup returns CDR1 MRHNA and CDR2 SNTAGT. This CDR3 is 12 amino acids long. Losses at the gene ends were 7 bases for V and 8 bases for J; bases not matched to a gene: 5. The CDR3 sequence: CASKGTGQGYTF. CDR3 nucleotides: TGTGCCAGCAAGGGGACAGGGCAGGGCTACACCTTC.

The rearrangement uses TRBV6-5 and TRBJ1-3; D perhaps matches TRBD1 (6 bases). V shed 3 bases and J shed 4 bases, with 13 bases lying between them. The length of the CDR3 is 15 residues. Germline CDR1 reads MNHEY; CDR2 reads SVGAGI. The CDR3 sequence is CASSYTAGVGNTIYF. The DNA for the CDR3 is TGTGCCAGCAGTTATACAGCAGGGGTCGGAAACACCATATATTTT.

To note about this clone: The junction departs from germline at one end; a sequencing error may be responsible. The V call is TRBV11-2, the J call TRBJ1-3, with 8 bases matching TRBD1. Germline CDR1 SGHAT, CDR2 FQNNGV. The CDR3 contains 14 residues. This chain's CDR3 is CAGSLGQGRNTIYF. The CDR3 bases are TGTGCCGGCAGCTTAGGACAGGGAAGGAACACCATATATTTT.

The rearrangement links TRBV28 to TRBJ1-2; D is perhaps TRBD1 (5 bases). Trimming shortened V by 3 bases and J by 1 base, and 9 bases separated the two germline ends. This CDR3 region has 14 residues. The V gene's germline CDR1 is MDHEN and CDR2 SYDVKM. CDR3 nucleotides: TGTGCCAGCAGTTTCCAGGGCAGTAACTATGGCTACACCTTC. Translated, it gives CASSFQGSNYGYTF.

The chain employs TRBV28 and TRBJ1-6; D possibly corresponds to TRBD1 (5 bases). V was shortened by 2 bases and J by 0 bases, with 14 bases between the two germline ends. This CDR3 is built from 18 residues. The germline V gene encodes CDR1 MDHEN and CDR2 SYDVKM. This chain's CDR3 is CASSLQYGARSYNSPLHF. CDR3 coding DNA: TGTGCCAGCAGTTTACAGTATGGGGCCCGCTCCTATAATTCACCCCTCCACTTT.